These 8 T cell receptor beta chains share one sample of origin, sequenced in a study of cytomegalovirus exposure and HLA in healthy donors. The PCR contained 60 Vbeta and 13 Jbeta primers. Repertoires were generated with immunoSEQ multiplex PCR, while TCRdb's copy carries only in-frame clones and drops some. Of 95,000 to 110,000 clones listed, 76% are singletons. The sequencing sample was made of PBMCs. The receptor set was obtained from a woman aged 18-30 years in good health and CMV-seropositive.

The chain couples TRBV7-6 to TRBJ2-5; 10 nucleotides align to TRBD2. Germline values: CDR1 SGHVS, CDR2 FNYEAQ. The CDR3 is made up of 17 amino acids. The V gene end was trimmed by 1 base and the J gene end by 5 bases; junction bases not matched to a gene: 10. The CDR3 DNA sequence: TGTGCCAGCAGCTTAGGACTTTCTAGCGGGGGCAGGGAGACCCAGTACTTC. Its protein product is CASSLGLSSGGRETQYF.

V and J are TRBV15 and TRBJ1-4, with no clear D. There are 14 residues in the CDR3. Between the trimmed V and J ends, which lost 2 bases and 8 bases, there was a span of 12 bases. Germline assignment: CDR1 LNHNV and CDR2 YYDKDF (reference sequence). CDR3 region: CATSRFGSREKLFF. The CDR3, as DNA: TGTGCCACCAGCAGATTCGGGAGTCGGGAAAAACTGTTTTTT.

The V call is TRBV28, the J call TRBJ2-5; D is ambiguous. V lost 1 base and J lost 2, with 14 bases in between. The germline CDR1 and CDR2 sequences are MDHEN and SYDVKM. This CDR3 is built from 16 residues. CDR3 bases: TGTGCCAGCAGTTTATTAGGAGAGAATTATCAAGAGACCCAGTACTTC. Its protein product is CASSLLGENYQETQYF.

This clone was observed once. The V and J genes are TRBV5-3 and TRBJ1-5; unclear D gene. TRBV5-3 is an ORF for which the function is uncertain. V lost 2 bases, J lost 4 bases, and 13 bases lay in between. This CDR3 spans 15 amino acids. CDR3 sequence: CARSFVSIPNQPQHF. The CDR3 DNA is TGTGCCAGAAGCTTCGTCAGTATCCCAAATCAGCCCCAGCATTTT.

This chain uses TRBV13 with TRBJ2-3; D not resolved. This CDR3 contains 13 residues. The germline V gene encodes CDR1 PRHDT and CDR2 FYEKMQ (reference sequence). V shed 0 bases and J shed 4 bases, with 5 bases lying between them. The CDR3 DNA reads TGTGCCAGCAGCTTAGGTTCATCAGATACGCAGTATTTT. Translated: CASSLGSSDTQYF.

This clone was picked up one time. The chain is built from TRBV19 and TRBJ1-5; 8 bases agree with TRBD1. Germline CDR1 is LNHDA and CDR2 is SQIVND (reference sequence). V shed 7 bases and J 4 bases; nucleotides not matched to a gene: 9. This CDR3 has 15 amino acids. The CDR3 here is CASTVRTGFNQPQHF. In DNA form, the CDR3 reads TGTGCCAGTACCGTAAGGACAGGGTTTAATCAGCCCCAGCATTTT.

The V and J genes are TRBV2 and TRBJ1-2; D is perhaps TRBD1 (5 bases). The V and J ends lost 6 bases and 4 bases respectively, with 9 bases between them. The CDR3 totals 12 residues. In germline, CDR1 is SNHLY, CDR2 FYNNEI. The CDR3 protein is CASRSRAYGYTF. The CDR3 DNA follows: TGTGCCAGCAGATCCAGGGCCTATGGCTACACCTTC.

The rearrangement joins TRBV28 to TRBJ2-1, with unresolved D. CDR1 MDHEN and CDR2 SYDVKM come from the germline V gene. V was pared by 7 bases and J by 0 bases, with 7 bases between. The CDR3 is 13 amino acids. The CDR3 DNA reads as TGTGCCAGCACGGGTAGCTCCTACAATGAGCAGTTCTTC. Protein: CASTGSSYNEQFF.